The present T cell receptor beta chain was sequenced within a study of OX40 agonist ivuxolimab in advanced cancers. At the level of the study: Partial responses, seen in three patients, involved one hepatocellular carcinoma and two cutaneous melanomas.

This table comes from immunoSEQ multiplex PCR, and its TCRdb copy is limited to in-frame clones, with some not included. The sample includes some 48,000 clones, approximately 91% of them seen just once. If patients had autoimmune disease history or systemic immunosuppression, they were excluded. Cycle 7 day 1, cycle 4 day 1, and baseline were the timepoints at which blood was sampled. For this clone: Its antigen remains unknown.

Study-wide results and limits: The study did not work out the antigen specificity of the expanded peripheral T cells.

The V and J ends lost 1 base and 3 bases respectively, with 10 bases between them. CDR1 is SGHAT, CDR2 FQNNGV, per germline. The length of the CDR3 is 14 residues. Specimen: CD4+ or CD8+ T cells sorted from blood, collected in a trial of the OX40 agonist ivuxolimab. V is TRBV11-2 and J is TRBJ2-7; D not certain. This receptor was identified in an adult with an advanced solid tumor such as melanoma, head and neck, liver or kidney cancer. The CDR3 DNA is TGTGCCAGCAGCTTAGTTTCCGGTGACTACGAGCAGTACTTC. It is translated as CASSLVSGDYEQYF.